This T cell receptor beta chain was sequenced in a study of shared clonotypes between healthy human individuals. Germline CDR1 SGHTA, CDR2 FQGNSA. Trimming left V 3 bases short and J 3 bases short, with 11 bases between. The CDR3 sequence is 14 residues long. Clones were sequenced by immunoSEQ multiplex PCR, and TCRdb holds only the in-frame ones, with some missing. The sample holds roughly 2,300,000 clones, approximately 90% seen once. Study-wide points: Clonotypes which were not shared had lower generation probabilities than clonotypes that all four donors shared. Read depth was anticipated to influence clonotype sharing among donors.

On this clone: The antigen is unknown.

This chain joins TRBV7-2 and TRBJ2-5; D is perhaps TRBD1 (5 bases). Specimen: naive CD4+ T cells from PBMCs. The subset: CD45RA+ positively selected. This sequence was found in a man younger than 30 in good health. Some clones in this sample may be carry-over from other donors' samples. The CDR3, as DNA: TGTGCCAGCAGCTTTCAAGGGGTGGAAGAGACCCAGTACTTC. This gives the protein CASSFQGVEETQYF. The whole variable domain, remainder taken from reference TRBV7-2 and TRBJ2-5, is GAGVSQSPSNKVTEKGKDVELRCDPISGHTALYWYRQSLGQGLEFLIYFQGNSAPDKSGLPSDRFSAERTGGSVSTLTIQRTQQEDSAVYLCASSFQGVEETQYFGPGTRLLVL.